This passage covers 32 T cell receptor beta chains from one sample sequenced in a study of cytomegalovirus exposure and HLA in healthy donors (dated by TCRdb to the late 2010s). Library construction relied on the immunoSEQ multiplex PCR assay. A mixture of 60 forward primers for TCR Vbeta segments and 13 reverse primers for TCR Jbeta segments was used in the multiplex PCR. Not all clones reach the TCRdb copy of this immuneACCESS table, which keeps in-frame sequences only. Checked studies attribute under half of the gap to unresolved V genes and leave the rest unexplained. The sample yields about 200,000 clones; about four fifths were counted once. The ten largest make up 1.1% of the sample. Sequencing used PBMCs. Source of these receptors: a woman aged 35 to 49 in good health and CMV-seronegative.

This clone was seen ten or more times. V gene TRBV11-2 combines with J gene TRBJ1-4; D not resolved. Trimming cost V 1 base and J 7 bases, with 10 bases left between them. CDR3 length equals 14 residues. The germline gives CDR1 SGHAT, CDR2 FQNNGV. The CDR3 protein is CASSLGTAPEKLFF. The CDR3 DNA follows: TGTGCCAGCAGCTTAGGTACAGCCCCTGAAAAACTGTTTTTT.

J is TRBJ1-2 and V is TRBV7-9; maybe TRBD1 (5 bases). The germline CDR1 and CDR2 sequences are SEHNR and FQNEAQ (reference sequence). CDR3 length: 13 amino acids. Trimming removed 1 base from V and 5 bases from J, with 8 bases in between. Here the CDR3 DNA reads TGTGCCAGCAGCTTAGGGGGCGCATATGGCTACACCTTC. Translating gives CASSLGGAYGYTF.

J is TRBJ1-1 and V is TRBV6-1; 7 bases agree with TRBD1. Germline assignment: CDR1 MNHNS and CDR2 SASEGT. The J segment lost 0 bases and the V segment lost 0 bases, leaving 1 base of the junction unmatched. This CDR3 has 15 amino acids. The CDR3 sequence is CASSEADRMNTEAFF. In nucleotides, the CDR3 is TGTGCCAGCAGTGAAGCGGACAGGATGAACACTGAAGCTTTCTTT.

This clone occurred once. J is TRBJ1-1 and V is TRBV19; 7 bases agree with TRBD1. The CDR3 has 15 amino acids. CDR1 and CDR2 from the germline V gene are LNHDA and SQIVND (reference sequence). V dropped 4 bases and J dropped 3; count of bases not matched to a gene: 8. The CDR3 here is CASSTRQGGDTEAFF. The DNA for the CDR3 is TGTGCCAGTAGTACTCGACAGGGTGGTGACACTGAAGCTTTCTTT.

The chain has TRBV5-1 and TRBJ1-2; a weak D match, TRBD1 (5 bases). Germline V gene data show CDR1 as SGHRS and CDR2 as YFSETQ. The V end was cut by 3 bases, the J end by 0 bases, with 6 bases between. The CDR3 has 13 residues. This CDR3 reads CASSSGANYGYTF. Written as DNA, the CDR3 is TGCGCCAGCAGCTCGGGGGCTAACTATGGCTACACCTTC.

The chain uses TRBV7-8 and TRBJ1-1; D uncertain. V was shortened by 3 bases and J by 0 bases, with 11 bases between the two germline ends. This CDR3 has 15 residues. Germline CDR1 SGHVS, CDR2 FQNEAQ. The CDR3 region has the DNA TGTGCCAGCAGCTTCGAGGCCGCTATGAACACTGAAGCTTTCTTT. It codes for CASSFEAAMNTEAFF.

The CDR3 sequence: CASSLTGGGVLFF. The CDR3 coding sequence is TGTGCCAGCAGCTTGACAGGGGGCGGTGTGCTGTTTTTT. This rearrangement joins TRBV7-9 to TRBJ2-2, with 10 bases identical to TRBD1. Trimming took 3 bases from V and 13 from J; bases not matched to a gene: 5. The germline gives CDR1 SEHNR, CDR2 FQNEAQ (reference sequence). This CDR3 is 13 amino acids long.

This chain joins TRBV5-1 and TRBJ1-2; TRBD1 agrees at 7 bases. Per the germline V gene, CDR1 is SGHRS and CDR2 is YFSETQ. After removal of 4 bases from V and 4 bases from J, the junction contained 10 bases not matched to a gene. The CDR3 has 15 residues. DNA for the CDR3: TGCGCCAGCAGCGAATATCGGACAGGTCCCTATGGCTACACCTTC. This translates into CASSEYRTGPYGYTF. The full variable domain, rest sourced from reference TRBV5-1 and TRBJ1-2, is KAGVTQTPRYLIKTRGQQVTLSCSPISGHRSVSWYQQTPGQGLQFLFEYFSETQRNKGNFPGRFSGRQFSNSRSEMNVSTLELGDSALYLCASSEYRTGPYGYTFGSGTRLTVV.

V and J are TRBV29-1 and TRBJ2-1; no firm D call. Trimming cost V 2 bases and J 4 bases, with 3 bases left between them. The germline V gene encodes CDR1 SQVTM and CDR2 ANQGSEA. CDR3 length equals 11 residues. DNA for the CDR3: TGCAGCGTTGAACTGTACAATGAGCAGTTCTTC. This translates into CSVELYNEQFF.

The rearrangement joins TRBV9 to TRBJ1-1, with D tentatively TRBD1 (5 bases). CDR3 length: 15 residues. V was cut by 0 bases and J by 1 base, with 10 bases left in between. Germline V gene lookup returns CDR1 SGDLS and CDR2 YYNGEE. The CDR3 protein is CASSVALRENTEAFF. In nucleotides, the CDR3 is TGTGCCAGCAGCGTAGCACTCAGGGAGAACACTGAAGCTTTCTTT.

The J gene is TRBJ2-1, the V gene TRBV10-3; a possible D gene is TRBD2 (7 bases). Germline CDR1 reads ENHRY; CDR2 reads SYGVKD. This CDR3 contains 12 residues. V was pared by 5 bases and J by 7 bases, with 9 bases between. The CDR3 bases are TGTGCCATCAGTAGCGGGACAAATGAGCAGTTCTTC. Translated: CAISSGTNEQFF.

The chain's CDR3 is CASSPWTSGSSYNEQFF. The CDR3 region has the DNA TGTGCCAGCAGTCCCTGGACTAGCGGGAGCTCCTACAATGAGCAGTTCTTC. The rearrangement links TRBV19 to TRBJ2-1; TRBD2 agrees at 13 bases. This CDR3 region has 17 residues. V gave up 9 bases and J gave up 0 bases; unmatched junction bases: 8. CDR1 and CDR2 (germline): LNHDA, SQIVND (reference sequence).

CDR3 in DNA: TGTGCCAGCAGCCTTGGGGCAGGGAGCACAGATACGCAGTATTTT. Translating it yields CASSLGAGSTDTQYF. The chain carries TRBV25-1 and TRBJ2-3; D is perhaps TRBD1 (5 bases). Per the germline V gene, CDR1 is MGHDK and CDR2 is SYGVNS. Trimming took off 6 bases at V and 0 bases at J, with 13 bases between the two ends. CDR3 length equals 15 residues. The entire variable domain, with the rest obtained from reference TRBV25-1 and TRBJ2-3, is as follows: EADIYQTPRYLVIGTGKKITLECSQTMGHDKMYWYQQDPGMELHLIHYSYGVNSTEKGDLSSESTVSRIRTEHFPLTLESARPSHTSQYLCASSLGAGSTDTQYFGPGTRLTVL.

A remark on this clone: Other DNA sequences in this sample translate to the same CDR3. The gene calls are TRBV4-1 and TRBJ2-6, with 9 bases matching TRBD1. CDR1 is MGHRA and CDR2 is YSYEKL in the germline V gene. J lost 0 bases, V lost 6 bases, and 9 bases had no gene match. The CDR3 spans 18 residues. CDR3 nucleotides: TGCGCCAGCAGTCAGCTTGGACAGGGGAGCTCTGGGGCCAACGTCCTGACTTTC. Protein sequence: CASSQLGQGSSGANVLTF.

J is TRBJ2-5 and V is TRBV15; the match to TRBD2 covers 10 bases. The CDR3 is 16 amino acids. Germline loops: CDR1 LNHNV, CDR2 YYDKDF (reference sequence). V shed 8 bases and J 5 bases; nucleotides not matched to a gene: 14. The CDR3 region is CATAPGLAYPGETQYF. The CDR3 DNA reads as TGTGCCACCGCCCCGGGACTAGCGTACCCAGGGGAGACCCAGTACTTC.

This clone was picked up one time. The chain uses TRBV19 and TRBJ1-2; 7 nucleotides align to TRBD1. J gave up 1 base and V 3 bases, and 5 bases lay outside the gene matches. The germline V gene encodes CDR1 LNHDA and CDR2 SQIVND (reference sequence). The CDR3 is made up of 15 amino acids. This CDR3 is CASSMRQGHNYGYTF. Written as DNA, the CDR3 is TGTGCCAGTAGTATGCGACAGGGACATAACTATGGCTACACCTTC.

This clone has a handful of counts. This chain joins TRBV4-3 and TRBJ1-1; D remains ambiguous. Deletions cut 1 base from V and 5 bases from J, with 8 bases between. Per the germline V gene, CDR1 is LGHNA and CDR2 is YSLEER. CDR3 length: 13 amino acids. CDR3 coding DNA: TGCGCCAGCAGCCAAGGGGCTCGGACTGAAGCTTTCTTT. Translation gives CASSQGARTEAFF.

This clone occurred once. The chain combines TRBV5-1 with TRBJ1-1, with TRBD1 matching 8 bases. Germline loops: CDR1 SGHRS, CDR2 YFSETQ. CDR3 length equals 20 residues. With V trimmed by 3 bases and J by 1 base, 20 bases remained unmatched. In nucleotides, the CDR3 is TGCGCCAGCAGCTGGACGCCACCTGGGACAGGCGATGCTAAGAACACTGAAGCTTTCTTT. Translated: CASSWTPPGTGDAKNTEAFF. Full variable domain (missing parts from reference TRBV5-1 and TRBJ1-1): KAGVTQTPRYLIKTRGQQVTLSCSPISGHRSVSWYQQTPGQGLQFLFEYFSETQRNKGNFPGRFSGRQFSNSRSEMNVSTLELGDSALYLCASSWTPPGTGDAKNTEAFFGQGTRLTVV.

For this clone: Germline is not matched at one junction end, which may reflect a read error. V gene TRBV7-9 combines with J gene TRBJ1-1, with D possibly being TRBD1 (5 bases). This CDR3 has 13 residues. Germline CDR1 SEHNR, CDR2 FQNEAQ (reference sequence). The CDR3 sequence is CSSSSRTNTEAFF. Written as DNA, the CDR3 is TGTTCCAGCAGCTCCAGGACAAACACTGAAGCTTTCTTT.

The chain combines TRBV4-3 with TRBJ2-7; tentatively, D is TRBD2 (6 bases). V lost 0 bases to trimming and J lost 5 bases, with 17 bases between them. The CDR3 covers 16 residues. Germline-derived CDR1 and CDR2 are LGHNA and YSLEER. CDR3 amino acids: CASSQDLTGEAHEQYF. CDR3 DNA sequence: TGCGCCAGCAGCCAAGATCTTACGGGAGAGGCACACGAGCAGTACTTC.

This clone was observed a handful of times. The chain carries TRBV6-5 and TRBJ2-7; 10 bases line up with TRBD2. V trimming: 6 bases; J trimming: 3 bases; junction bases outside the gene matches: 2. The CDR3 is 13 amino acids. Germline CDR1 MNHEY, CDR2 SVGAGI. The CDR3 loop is CASRRTSGYEQYF. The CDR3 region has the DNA TGTGCCAGCAGACGGACTAGCGGCTACGAGCAGTACTTC.

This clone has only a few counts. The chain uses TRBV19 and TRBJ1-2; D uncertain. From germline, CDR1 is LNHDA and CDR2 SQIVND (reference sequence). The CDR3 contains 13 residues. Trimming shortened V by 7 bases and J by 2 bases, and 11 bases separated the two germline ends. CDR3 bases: TGTGCCAGTAAGCAGCCGGGGAACTATGGCTACACCTTC. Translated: CASKQPGNYGYTF.

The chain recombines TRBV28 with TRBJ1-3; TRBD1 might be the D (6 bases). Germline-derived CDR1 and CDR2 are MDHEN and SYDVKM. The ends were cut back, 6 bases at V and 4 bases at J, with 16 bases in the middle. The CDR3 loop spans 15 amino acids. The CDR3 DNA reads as TGTGCCAGCAGCCCTACAGGGATAGCCGGAAACACCATATATTTT. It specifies CASSPTGIAGNTIYF.

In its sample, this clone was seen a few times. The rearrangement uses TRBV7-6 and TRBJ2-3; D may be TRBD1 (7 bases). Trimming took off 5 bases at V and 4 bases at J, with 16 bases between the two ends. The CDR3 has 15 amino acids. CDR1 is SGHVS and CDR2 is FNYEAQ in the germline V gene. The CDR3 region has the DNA TGTGCCAGCAGCCCCTGGAGGAGGGGGCCAGATACGCAGTATTTT. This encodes CASSPWRRGPDTQYF.

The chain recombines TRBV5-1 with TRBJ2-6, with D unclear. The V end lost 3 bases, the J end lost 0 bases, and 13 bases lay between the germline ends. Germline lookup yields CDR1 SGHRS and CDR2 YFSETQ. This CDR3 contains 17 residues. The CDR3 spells CASSSTDTPSGANVLTF. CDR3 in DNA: TGCGCCAGCAGCTCAACTGACACCCCCTCTGGGGCCAACGTCCTGACTTTC.

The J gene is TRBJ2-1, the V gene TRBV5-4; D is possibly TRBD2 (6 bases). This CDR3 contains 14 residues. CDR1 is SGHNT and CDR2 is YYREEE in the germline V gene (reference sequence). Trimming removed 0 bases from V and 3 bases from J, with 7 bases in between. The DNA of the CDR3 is TGTGCCAGCAGCTTGGCCGGGAGCTACAATGAGCAGTTCTTC. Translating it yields CASSLAGSYNEQFF. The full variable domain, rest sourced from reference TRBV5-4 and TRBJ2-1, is ETGVTQSPTHLIKTRGQQVTLRCSSQSGHNTVSWYQQALGQGPQFIFQYYREEENGRGNFPPRFSGLQFPNYSSELNVNALELDDSALYLCASSLAGSYNEQFFGPGTRLTVL.

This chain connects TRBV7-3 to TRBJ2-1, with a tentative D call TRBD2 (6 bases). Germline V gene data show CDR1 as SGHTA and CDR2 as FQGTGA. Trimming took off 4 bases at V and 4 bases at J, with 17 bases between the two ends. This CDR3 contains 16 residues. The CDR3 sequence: CASSSEASGGYNEQFF. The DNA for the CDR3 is TGTGCCAGCAGCTCAGAGGCGTCCGGGGGATACAATGAGCAGTTCTTC.

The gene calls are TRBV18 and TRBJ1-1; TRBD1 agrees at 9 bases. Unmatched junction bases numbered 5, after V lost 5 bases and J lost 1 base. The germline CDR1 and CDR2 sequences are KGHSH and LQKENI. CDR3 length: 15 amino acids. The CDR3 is CASSGQGIPNTEAFF. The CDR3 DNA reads TGTGCCAGCTCAGGACAGGGGATCCCGAACACTGAAGCTTTCTTT.

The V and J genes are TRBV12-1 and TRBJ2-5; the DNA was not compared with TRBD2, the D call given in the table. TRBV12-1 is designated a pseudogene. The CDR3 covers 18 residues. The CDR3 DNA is TGTGCCAGCAGCTTTGCGCGCGGCGGGAGGGCTATCCGGGAGACCCAGTACTTC. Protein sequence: CASSFARGGRAIRETQYF.

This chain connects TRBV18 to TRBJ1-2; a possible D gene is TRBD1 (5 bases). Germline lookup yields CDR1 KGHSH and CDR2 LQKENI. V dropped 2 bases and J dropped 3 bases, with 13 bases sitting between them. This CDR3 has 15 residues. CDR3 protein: CASSPGPGGDYGYTF. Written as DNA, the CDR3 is TGTGCCAGCTCACCAGGCCCCGGGGGGGACTATGGCTACACCTTC.

The CDR3 coding sequence is TGTGCCAGCAGCGTAGTCCCCGACAGGGGGGGTGAAGCTTTCTTT. It specifies CASSVVPDRGGEAFF. The chain has TRBV9 and TRBJ1-1, with 9 positions matching TRBD1. The germline V gene has CDR1 SGDLS and CDR2 YYNGEE. Unmatched junction bases numbered 7, after V lost 0 bases and J lost 7 bases. The CDR3 length is 15 residues.

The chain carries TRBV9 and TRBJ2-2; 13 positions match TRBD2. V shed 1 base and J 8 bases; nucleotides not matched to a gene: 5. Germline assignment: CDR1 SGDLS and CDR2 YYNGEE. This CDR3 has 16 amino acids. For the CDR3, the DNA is TGTGCCAGCAGCGTACGGACTAGCGGGAGCGCAGGGGAGCTGTTTTTT. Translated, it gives CASSVRTSGSAGELFF. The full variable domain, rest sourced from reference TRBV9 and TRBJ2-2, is DSGVTQTPKHLITATGQRVTLRCSPRSGDLSVYWYQQSLDQGLQFLIQYYNGEERAKGNILERFSAQQFPDLHSELNLSSLELGDSALYFCASSVRTSGSAGELFFGEGSRLTVL.